These T cell receptor beta chains were read from a single sample in a study of neurological immune-mediated disorders. TCRdb called the 5' RACE reads again in MiXCR, with one record for every CDR3 protein. The sample has roughly 70,000 distinct CDR3 sequences, roughly 3.6% seen once; the top ten hold 1% to 1.5%. Source material: PBMCs. All receptors derive from a man aged 25 to 40 with multiple sclerosis. Each CDR3 is given with its conserved first and last residue. The D gene is left open where the match is weak. The size of a clone is reported for some rows only, either as once, few or many, or as a class for expanded clones.

>TRBJ1-5|.|TRBV7-9|many
TGTGCCAGCAGCCCCGACAGGACTTCCCCCCAGCCCCAGCATTTT
CASSPDRTSPQPQHF
>TRBJ1-1|.|TRBV5-1|many
TGCGCCAGCAGCGCCAACACTGAAGCTTTCTTT
CASSANTEAFF
>TRBJ2-1|.|TRBV24-1|many
TGTGCCACCAGTGATGGGCGGGACACGCAGTTCTTC
CATSDGRDTQFF
>TRBJ1-1|TRBD1|TRBV6-6|many
TGTGCCAGCAGTAGGGGACAGGGGAGGAACACTGAAGCTTTCTTT
CASSRGQGRNTEAFF
>TRBJ1-2|.|TRBV5-1|many
TGCGCCAGCAGGCGCGAGGGGTCAGTATCCCTGTATGGCTACACCTTC
CASRREGSVSLYGYTF
>TRBJ2-1|.|TRBV7-7|many
TGTGCCAGCAGCTTAGGAGACAGCCCCTACAATGAGCAGTTCTTC
CASSLGDSPYNEQFF
>TRBJ1-2|.|TRBV3-1|many
TGTGCCAGCAGCCAAGCGAGGGTTCATGGCTATGGCTACACCTTC
CASSQARVHGYGYTF
>TRBJ2-1|.|TRBV4-3|many
TGCGCCAGCAGCCAAGAAATGGGTCTGGCCCAGGAGCAGTTCTTC
CASSQEMGLAQEQFF
>TRBJ2-2|.|TRBV27|many
TGTGCCAGCAGTTCCTTACAATACGGGGAGCTGTTTTTT
CASSSLQYGELFF
>TRBJ2-6|.|TRBV12-3/TRBV12-4|many
TGTGCCAGCAGACTCCACTCTGGGGCCAACGTCCTGACTTTC
CASRLHSGANVLTF
>TRBJ2-5|.|TRBV20-1|many
TGCAGTTTCCTAGATACTAGCAAAGAGACCCAGTACTTC
CSFLDTSKETQYF
>TRBJ2-3|.|TRBV12-3/TRBV12-4|many
TGTGCCAGCAGCGCCATGCGCCGGTCCAGCACAGATACGCAGTATTTT
CASSAMRRSSTDTQYF
>TRBJ1-1|.|TRBV7-2|many
TGTGCCAGCAGCTTCCCCGCTAGCGGAACAGCTTTCTTT
CASSFPASGTAFF
>TRBJ2-5|.|TRBV5-1|many
TGCGCCAGCAGCCCAAGGGCCCTTATCGGAGAGACCCAGTACTTC
CASSPRALIGETQYF
>TRBJ1-1|TRBD1|TRBV6-1|many
TGTGCCAGCAGCACCGACAGGGACTCTGAAGCTTTCTTT
CASSTDRDSEAFF
>TRBJ1-5|TRBD1|TRBV12-3/TRBV12-4|.
TGTGCCAGCAGTCCACAGGGGGGAGATCAGCCCCAGCATTTT
CASSPQGGDQPQHF
>TRBJ2-2|TRBD1|TRBV7-2|many
TGTGCCAGCAGCCCTATAGGACAGGCAGGAATCACCGGGGAGCTGTTTTTT
CASSPIGQAGITGELFF
>TRBJ1-2|.|TRBV10-2|.
TGCGCCAGCAGTGAGTCCATAGGGGCGAGTAGCTATGGCTACACCTTC
CASSESIGASSYGYTF
>TRBJ2-1|.|TRBV7-3|few
TGTGCCAGCAGCTTAACTGGGACTAGAGGGGGCTCTGAGCAGTTCTTC
CASSLTGTRGGSEQFF
>TRBJ1-4|TRBD1|TRBV7-9|many
TGTGCCAGCAGTTCGGGACAGATCAATGAAAAACTGTTTTTT
CASSSGQINEKLFF
>TRBJ1-6|TRBD1|TRBV5-6|few
TGTGCCAGCAGCTTGTCGCCAGGGGGATTCTCACCCCTCAACTTT
CASSLSPGGFSPLNF
>TRBJ1-5|.|TRBV5-1|.
TGCGCCAGCAGCTTGTATGGGGGCGTAGATCAGCCCCAGAATTTT
CASSLYGGVDQPQNF
>TRBJ2-2|.|TRBV12-3/TRBV12-4|few
TGTGCCAGCTTGTACGGGGAGCTGTTTTTT
CASLYGELFF
>TRBJ2-5|.|TRBV10-3|many
TGTGCCATCAGTGAGTCGGGACGGGACCAAGAGACCCAGTACTTC
CAISESGRDQETQYF
>TRBJ2-6|TRBD1|TRBV20-1|many
TGCAGTGCCAAGAACCGGGACAGGAAACTTTCTGGGGCCAACGTCCTGACTTTC
CSAKNRDRKLSGANVLTF
>TRBJ2-3|TRBD2|TRBV9|many
TGTGCCAGCAGCTCGGGGGGGGGCCCAGATACGCAGTATTTT
CASSSGGGPDTQYF
>TRBJ1-1|.|TRBV5-8|many
TGTGCCAGCAGCCTGGACGGTCGCACTGAAGCTTTCTTT
CASSLDGRTEAFF
>TRBJ2-5|.|TRBV10-3|many
TGTGCCATCAGGGACCAAATCCAAGAGACCCAGTACTTC
CAIRDQIQETQYF
>TRBJ1-4|TRBD1|TRBV18|.
TGTGCCAGCTCACCGAACAGGGGCGGCGAAAAACTGTTTTTT
CASSPNRGGEKLFF
>TRBJ2-1|TRBD2|TRBV4-2|many
TGTGCCAGCAGCCAAGTCCTAGCGGGGGGGTACAATGAGCAGTTCTTC
CASSQVLAGGYNEQFF
>TRBJ2-3|.|TRBV6-6|many
TGTGCCAGCAGTTATAATGGGGCCTGGGATACGCAGTATTTT
CASSYNGAWDTQYF
>TRBJ1-5|.|TRBV6-6|many
TGTGCCAGCACTAAAACCGGGAGCAATCAGCCCCAGAATTTT
CASTKTGSNQPQNF
>TRBJ1-4|.|TRBV2|many
TGTGCCAGCAGTACCTCAGGGTTAAATGAAAAACTGTTTTTT
CASSTSGLNEKLFF
>TRBJ2-1|.|TRBV27|many
TGTGCCAGTGTGGGAGGGGACAGAGGGCACAATGAGCAGTTCTTC
CASVGGDRGHNEQFF
>TRBJ2-5|.|TRBV4-1|many
TGCGCCAGCAGCCCCCGAGGAGTGGAGACCCAGTACTTC
CASSPRGVETQYF
>TRBJ1-3|.|TRBV7-2|many
TGTGCCAGCAGTTCTATCCCCGGACAGGGAAACACCATATATTTT
CASSSIPGQGNTIYF
>TRBJ1-2|.|TRBV5-6|many
TGTGCCAGCGGCATTAACGGGGACTATGGCTACACCTTC
CASGINGDYGYTF
>TRBJ1-3|.|TRBV6-1|many
TGTGCCAACGAGGGACCTGGAAACACCATATATTTT
CANEGPGNTIYF
>TRBJ2-3|TRBD2|TRBV7-6|many
TGTGCCAGCAGCATACTAGCGGCTGATACGCAGTATTTT
CASSILAADTQYF
>TRBJ1-1|.|TRBV29-1|many
TGCAGCGTAGACCAACCAGGGGAGGTGAGCACTGAAGCTTTCTTT
CSVDQPGEVSTEAFF
>TRBJ2-1|.|TRBV7-2|many
TGTGCCAGCAGCTTAGTGCAGGGTTCCTACAATGAGCAGTTCTTC
CASSLVQGSYNEQFF
>TRBJ1-1|.|TRBV20-1|many
TGCAGTGCTGCCGATACCAGGGAGGAAGCTTTCTTT
CSAADTREEAFF
>TRBJ2-3|.|TRBV5-6|many
TGTGCCAGCAGCTTTTACAGACCCACAGATACGCAGTATTTT
CASSFYRPTDTQYF
>TRBJ2-1|TRBD2|TRBV2|few
TGTGCCAGCAGTCCGAGGACTAGCGGGAGCTACAATGAGCAGTTCTTC
CASSPRTSGSYNEQFF
>TRBJ1-4|.|TRBV6-1|few
TGTGCCAGCAGCGCCGCCGGAGGGTATCTAAATGAAAAACTGTTTTTT
CASSAAGGYLNEKLFF
>TRBJ2-5|.|TRBV7-6|many
TGTGCCAGCAGCTCCCGGACCGGTTTGAGGGAGACCCAGTACTTC
CASSSRTGLRETQYF